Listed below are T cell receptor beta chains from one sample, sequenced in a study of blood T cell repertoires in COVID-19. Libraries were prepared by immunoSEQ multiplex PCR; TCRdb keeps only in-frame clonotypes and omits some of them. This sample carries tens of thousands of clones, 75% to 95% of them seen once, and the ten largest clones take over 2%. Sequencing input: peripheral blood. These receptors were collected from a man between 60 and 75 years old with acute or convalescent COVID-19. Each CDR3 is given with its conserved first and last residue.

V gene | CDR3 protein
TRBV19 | CASSTQGANEQYF
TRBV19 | CASRIRGTDEQYF
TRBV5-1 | CASSSGGGRANNEQFF
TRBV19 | CASSTTGHSNEKLFF
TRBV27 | CASSPWGQGAGYTF
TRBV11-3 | CASSLVRWGRSDYGYTF
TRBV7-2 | CASSLTRAEEKLFF
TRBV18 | CASSPSQGHTGELFF
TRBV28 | CASSLPHDGREQYF
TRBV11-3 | CASSKTGTTSDEQFF
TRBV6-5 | CASSYGALSTDTQYF
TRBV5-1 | CASSSSSGPAYEQYF
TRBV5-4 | CASSAEQGADYGYTF
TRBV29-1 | CSVVGQGGMNEQYF
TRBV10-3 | CAISEPGRDAGVIYEQYF
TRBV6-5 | CASSSYDRVGGYTF
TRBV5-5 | CASNEQGSGETQYF
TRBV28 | CASSFSQFANTGELFF
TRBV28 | CASKIQGRNTYEQYF
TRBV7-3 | CASSLGQGDSYEQYF
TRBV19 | CASSISHGQTYEQYF
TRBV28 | CASSQPGLAGAWTDTQYF
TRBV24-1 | CATSDYGTSGSNEQFF
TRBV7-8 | CASSFDNPGQGGIGYTF
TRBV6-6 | CASDERDRNNSPLHF
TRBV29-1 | CSVRSTGEETQYF
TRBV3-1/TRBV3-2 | CASSQESNGGETQYF
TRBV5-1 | CASSSSGRETQYF
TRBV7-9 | CASSGRGYNEQFF
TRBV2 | CASSVNRARGYTF
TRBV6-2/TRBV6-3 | CASSLRLAGKMDTGELFF
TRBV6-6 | CASSNRGRLQETQYF
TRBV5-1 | CASSSLNPDYQETQYF
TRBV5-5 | CASRPTGYTEAFF
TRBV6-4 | CASSDSPDSNSPLHF
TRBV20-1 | CSVPTVGELFF
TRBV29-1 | CSVDGTSGRADNEQFF
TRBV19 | CASSPREQETQYF
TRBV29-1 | CSVGSGLAEAFF
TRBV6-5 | CASTYPGQGVNSPLHF